These 5 T cell receptor beta chains came from one sample sequenced in a study of blood T cell repertoires in COVID-19. The protocol was immunoSEQ multiplex PCR, while the TCRdb copy is restricted to in-frame clones and leaves out a portion. Of 190,000 or so clones detected, about 83% appear once; the ten largest clones hold approximately 0.93%. The sequenced sample consisted of peripheral blood. Every receptor here comes from a woman aged 18-35 years who had recovered from COVID-19.

This clone was seen only a few times. V gene TRBV12-3 or TRBV12-4 combines with J gene TRBJ2-7; tentatively, D is TRBD1 (6 bases). The V and J ends lost 6 bases and 3 bases respectively, with 12 bases between them. The CDR3 is made up of 13 amino acids. Here the CDR3 DNA reads TGTGCCAGCAGCCGGACAGAAAGCTACGAGCAGTACTTC. This gives the protein CASSRTESYEQYF.

This clone came up a few times. J is TRBJ2-5 and V is TRBV5-4; TRBD2 aligns across 8 bases. CDR3 size: 16 residues. V was pared by 4 bases and J by 4 bases, with 12 bases of the junction left unmatched. The V gene's germline CDR1 is SGHNT and CDR2 YYREEE (reference sequence). CDR3 coding DNA: TGTGCCAGCAGCGGATCGGGACTAGGCGTCAGAGAGACCCAGTACTTC. Translation: CASSGSGLGVRETQYF.

This clone came up once. The chain has TRBV4-1 and TRBJ1-3; no reliable D call. CDR3 length: 15 residues. V dropped 3 bases and J dropped 4 bases, with 13 bases sitting between them. CDR1 is MGHRA, CDR2 YSYEKL, per germline. DNA for the CDR3: TGCGCCAGCAGCCAGGACCCGGCGGGGGGAAACACCATATATTTT. As protein: CASSQDPAGGNTIYF.

This chain connects TRBV5-1 to TRBJ1-4, with D perhaps matching TRBD1 (6 bases). The CDR3 runs 15 residues. Germline V gives CDR1 SGHRS, CDR2 YFSETQ. Trimming cost V 4 bases and J 7 bases, with 17 bases left between them. The CDR3 here is CASSGVAGESEKLFF. CDR3 in DNA: TGCGCCAGCAGCGGCGTAGCAGGGGAAAGTGAAAAACTGTTTTTT.

The CDR3 region is CASSITGNSPLHF. In DNA, the CDR3 is TGTGCCAGTAGTATTACAGGGAATTCACCCCTCCACTTT. This chain joins TRBV19 and TRBJ1-6; D may be TRBD1 (6 bases). This CDR3 has 13 amino acids. V lost 3 bases to trimming and J lost 7 bases, with 7 bases between them. Germline V gene lookup returns CDR1 LNHDA and CDR2 SQIVND (reference sequence).